This paragraph covers one T cell receptor (beta chain) sequence. Its target is not known. Every TCR cDNA molecule bore its own unique molecular identifier. TCRdb used MiXCR to reprocess the 5' RACE reads, holding one entry per CDR3 protein. Of tens of thousands of distinct CDR3 sequences in the sample, roughly 12% were seen once. Trimming took 1 base from V and 0 from J, leaving 5 bases between them. Germline CDR1 SGHKS, CDR2 YYEKEE (reference sequence). The CDR3 totals 13 residues. Time point given: sample taken at primary tumor resection. Unsorted samples of tumor, nontumor lung or frozen PBMC had their whole RNA sequenced. Donation came from some 72 patients with untreated early-stage non-small cell lung cancer. This sample stems from a study of spatial heterogeneity in lung cancer. Study-level background: Each unique TCR and UMI combination was seen more than ten times on average in raw reads.

Study-wide results and caveats: TCRs found ubiquitously expanded in tumor appeared in blood more at resection than at follow-up.

Sample: PBMCs, taken at surgery. This chain uses TRBV5-5 with TRBJ2-7, with unresolved D. The source of this sequence is a male donor with early-stage non-small cell lung cancer. CDR3 bases: TGTGCCAGCAGCTTGAGCGTCTCCTACGAGCAGTACTTC. Protein: CASSLSVSYEQYF.